This T cell receptor (beta chain) originates from a study of STAT5B mutations in CD4+ large granular lymphocyte leukemia. Control samples were healthy donors' buffy coats. Trimming took off 2 bases at V and 6 bases at J, with 7 bases between the two ends. This CDR3 region has 11 residues. Germline loops: CDR1 DFQATT, CDR2 SNEGSKA (reference sequence). The table came from immunoSEQ multiplex PCR; TCRdb's copy has only in-frame clones and leaves some out. The sample includes around 33,000 clones, more than 80% of them seen just once. This clone was observed a handful of times. The sequence derives from a human donor in good health. This chain links TRBV20-1 with TRBJ1-2; D remains unclear. Sequenced material: CD4+ T cells from blood buffy coats. This chain's CDR3 is CSARLQHGYTF. CDR3 DNA: TGCAGTGCTAGATTACAGCATGGCTACACCTTC.